This T cell receptor beta chain was captured by sequencing in a study of blood T cells in healthy people across ages. Every sample yielded at least 6.5 million isolated PBMCs. Next came a second PCR, run for about 6 to 12 cycles, which used a sample-barcoded 5' primer along with a J-beta primer mix. TCRdb reprocessed the 5' RACE reads via MiXCR and lists one record per CDR3 protein. The data show 1,500,000 or so distinct CDR3 sequences, around 40% seen once. V trimming: 3 bases; J trimming: 3 bases; junction bases outside the gene matches: 3. The CDR3 has 14 amino acids. Germline V gene sequence: CDR1 SGDLS, CDR2 YYNGEE.

This TCR was recovered from a woman aged 18 to 35 in good health. The sequenced sample consisted of blood. This chain uses TRBV9 with TRBJ2-7; 10 bases match TRBD2. As DNA, the CDR3 is TGTGCCAGCAGCGCTAGCGGGAGAAACTACGAGCAGTACTTC. Its translation: CASSASGRNYEQYF.